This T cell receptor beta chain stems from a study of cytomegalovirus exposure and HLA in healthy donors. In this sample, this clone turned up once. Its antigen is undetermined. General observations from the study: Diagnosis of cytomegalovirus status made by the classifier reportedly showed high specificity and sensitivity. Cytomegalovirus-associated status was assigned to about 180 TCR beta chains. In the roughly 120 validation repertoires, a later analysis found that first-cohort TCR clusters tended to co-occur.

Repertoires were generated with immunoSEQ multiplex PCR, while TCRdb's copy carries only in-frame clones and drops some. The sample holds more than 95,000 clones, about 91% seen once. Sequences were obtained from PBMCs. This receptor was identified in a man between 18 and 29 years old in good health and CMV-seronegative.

This CDR3 is CATSRYDQPQHF. DNA for the CDR3: TGTGCCACCAGCAGGTATGATCAGCCCCAGCATTTT. The J gene is TRBJ1-5, the V gene TRBV15; D gene uncertain. CDR3 size: 12 residues. V lost 3 bases, J lost 5 bases, and 5 bases lay in between. From germline, CDR1 is LNHNV and CDR2 YYDKDF (reference sequence).